The 10 T cell receptor beta chains reported below all come from one sample, sequenced in a study of post-analysis software for immune sequencing data. Study-level points and caveats: Patients had higher frequencies than controls of roughly five TRBV segments, including TRBV5-6, TRBV5-1 and TRBV20-1.

Included in the TCR beta cDNA libraries were unique molecular identifiers. MiXCR was run by TCRdb on the PCR reads, yielding one entry per CDR3 protein. The table lists around 440,000 distinct CDR3 sequences, 40% to 55% of them singletons, with roughly 12% in the top ten. Their specific antigens are unknown. The sample taken for sequencing was blood. These receptors were obtained from a girl aged 10-17 years with multiple sclerosis.

This clonotype has a handful of counts. The CDR3 DNA is TGCAGCGTTGATGACCAGGGGTTGGAAGATACGCAGTATTTT. Its protein product is CSVDDQGLEDTQYF. The chain joins TRBV29-1 to TRBJ2-3; weak D call: TRBD1 (6 bases). The CDR3 consists of 14 residues. Germline CDR1 and CDR2: SQVTM and ANQGSEA. Trimming left V 3 bases short and J 5 bases short, with 15 bases between.

The table lists this clonotype with a count of one. The chain is built from TRBV28 and TRBJ2-7; D is undetermined. Germline loops: CDR1 MDHEN, CDR2 SYDVKM. The length of the CDR3 is 13 residues. Trimming removed 6 bases from V and 3 bases from J, with 12 bases in between. The CDR3 DNA reads TGTGCCAGCAGGCGGACCGAAAGCTACGAGCAGTACTTC. It specifies CASRRTESYEQYF.

A word on this clonotype: The germline gene is not matched at one end of the junction; a read error may be the cause. V and J are TRBV7-6 and TRBJ2-5, with D perhaps TRBD2 (6 bases). Per the germline V gene, CDR1 is SGHVS and CDR2 is FNYEAQ. CDR3 length: 14 residues. The CDR3 loop reads CAGSLGSGQETQYF. DNA for the CDR3: TGTGCCGGCAGCCTGGGTAGCGGCCAAGAGACCCAGTACTTC.

V and J are TRBV6-5 and TRBJ2-1; perhaps TRBD2 as D (5 bases). Per germline, CDR1 MNHEY and CDR2 SVGAGI. CDR3 length: 15 residues. Trimming cost V 2 bases and J 4 bases, with 12 bases left between them. This chain's CDR3 is CASSYTGDKYNEQFF. The CDR3 DNA reads as TGTGCCAGCAGTTACACCGGGGATAAATACAATGAGCAGTTCTTC.

This clonotype turned up a few times. The chain couples TRBV7-9 to TRBJ2-7, with TRBD2 matching 13 bases. Trimming cost V 5 bases and J 4 bases; bases outside gene matches: 8. There are 16 residues in the CDR3. CDR1 and CDR2 (germline): SEHNR, FQNEAQ (reference sequence). CDR3 in amino acids: CASSTGTSGTGYEQYF. CDR3 in DNA: TGTGCCAGCAGCACCGGGACTAGCGGGACTGGATACGAGCAGTACTTC.

The rearrangement joins TRBV25-1 to TRBJ2-7; 12 nucleotides match TRBD1. Germline CDR1 MGHDK, CDR2 SYGVNS. V lost 5 bases to trimming and J lost 7 bases; unmatched junction nucleotides: 9. The CDR3 consists of 15 residues. The CDR3 sequence is CASSNPGQGAGEQYF. CDR3 sequence (DNA): TGTGCCAGCAGTAATCCGGGACAGGGGGCTGGTGAGCAGTACTTC.

This clonotype was seen only once. Here the CDR3 DNA reads TGTGCCAGCAGGGACCAAGACAACAATGAGCAGTTCTTC. Encoded protein: CASRDQDNNEQFF. V usage is TRBV12-3 or TRBV12-4 and J usage is TRBJ2-1; D call uncertain. The V end was cut by 6 bases, the J end by 5 bases, with 11 bases between. CDR3 size: 13 residues.

This clonotype was seen only a few times. V is TRBV20-1 and J is TRBJ2-3; D is perhaps TRBD1 or TRBD2 (5 bases each). The CDR3 sequence is 15 residues long. V dropped 6 bases and J dropped 0 bases, with 16 bases sitting between them. The germline gives CDR1 DFQATT, CDR2 SNEGSKA (reference sequence). The chain's CDR3 is CSAIRSGSSTDTQYF. CDR3 DNA: TGCAGTGCCATTCGGTCAGGGAGCAGCACAGATACGCAGTATTTT.

In DNA, the CDR3 is TGTGCCAGCAGTTTGGGGGGGACCCTTGAAGCTTTCTTT. It codes for CASSLGGTLEAFF. The rearrangement joins TRBV12-3 or TRBV12-4 to TRBJ1-1; possibly TRBD1 for D (5 bases). This CDR3 is built from 13 residues. V lost 3 bases and J lost 7, with 12 bases in between.

This chain connects TRBV5-1 to TRBJ2-3; 8 bases agree with TRBD2. Trimming took 1 base from V and 4 from J; bases not matched to a gene: 8. The germline V gene encodes CDR1 SGHRS and CDR2 YFSETQ. The CDR3 consists of 16 residues. CDR3 protein: CASSLNAGAGADTQYF. CDR3 DNA sequence: TGCGCCAGCAGCTTGAATGCGGGAGCGGGGGCAGATACGCAGTATTTT.